The 10 T cell receptor beta chains below were found in one sample sequenced in a study of T cells after yellow fever vaccination. In TCRdb, the 5' RACE reads were re-called with MiXCR into one record per CDR3 protein. The table includes 450,000 to 550,000 distinct CDR3 sequences, 15% to 20% detected once. Specimen: PBMCs, collected 15 days after the yellow fever booster vaccination. These receptors were collected from a young man who received the YFV17D yellow fever vaccine.

This clonotype turned up a few times. V usage is TRBV20-1 and J usage is TRBJ2-7, with 10 bases that match TRBD1. Germline CDR1 DFQATT, CDR2 SNEGSKA (reference sequence). CDR3 length: 11 residues. The CDR3 loop reads CSGTGDYEQYF. The CDR3 region has the DNA TGCAGCGGGACAGGGGACTACGAGCAGTACTTC.

This clonotype was seen more than once but under ten times. The genes are TRBV7-2 and TRBJ2-3; TRBD2 agrees at 7 bases. V dropped 2 bases and J dropped 9; count of bases not matched to a gene: 17. The CDR3 contains 17 residues. Germline CDR1 is SGHTA and CDR2 is FQGNSA. The chain's CDR3 is CASSLRTMRERITTQYF. In DNA form, the CDR3 reads TGTGCCAGCAGCTTACGCACTATGCGGGAGCGGATAACGACGCAGTATTTT.

The chain has TRBV27 and TRBJ2-7; D uncertain. Germline CDR1 and CDR2: MNHEY and SMNVEV (reference sequence). The CDR3 extends over 15 amino acids. The V end lost 5 bases, the J end lost 2 bases, and 16 bases lay between the germline ends. CDR3 region: CASSPSDPGPYEQYF. The CDR3 DNA follows: TGTGCCAGCAGTCCCTCGGACCCAGGTCCCTACGAGCAGTACTTC.

CDR3 region: CASSKDRSSYEQYF. CDR3 DNA sequence: TGTGCCAGCAGCAAGGACAGGAGCTCCTACGAGCAGTACTTC. The V gene is TRBV5-4, the J gene TRBJ2-7; TRBD1 aligns across 7 bases. This CDR3 has 14 amino acids. Germline CDR1 SGHNT, CDR2 YYREEE (reference sequence). Germline trimming cut 4 bases from V and 0 bases from J; bases unmatched to any gene: 4.

The table lists this clonotype with a few counts. The CDR3 nucleotides are TGCGCCAGCAGCCAAGACCGGGGAGACTACGAGCAGTACTTC. This translates into CASSQDRGDYEQYF. The chain links TRBV4-3 to TRBJ2-7, with D tentatively TRBD2 (5 bases). Trimming removed 0 bases from V and 3 bases from J, with 9 bases in between. The CDR3 extends over 14 amino acids. Germline-derived CDR1 and CDR2 are LGHNA and YSLEER.

This clonotype has more than one count but fewer than ten. The chain has TRBV5-4 and TRBJ1-3; a weak D match, TRBD1 (5 bases). This CDR3 has 15 amino acids. V lost 4 bases and J 4 bases, leaving 15 bases between the germline ends. Germline V gene sequence: CDR1 SGHNT, CDR2 YYREEE (reference sequence). The CDR3 bases are TGTGCCAGCAGCCTTCGTAGGGGTGAAGGAAACACCATATATTTT. It yields the protein CASSLRRGEGNTIYF.

V is TRBV5-1 and J is TRBJ1-4, with TRBD1 matching 7 bases. Germline V CDR1 and CDR2: SGHRS, YFSETQ. The ends lost 4 bases at V and 7 bases at J; junction bases unmatched: 7. CDR3 length equals 14 residues. The CDR3 sequence: CASSRRGGSEKLFF. The CDR3 DNA follows: TGCGCCAGCAGCAGAAGAGGGGGCTCTGAAAAACTGTTTTTT.

The table lists this clonotype with a few counts. J is TRBJ2-1 and V is TRBV6-2 or TRBV6-3; D remains ambiguous. Germline CDR1 MNHEY, CDR2 SVGEGT. V was trimmed by 6 bases and J by 7 bases, leaving 7 bases between them. The CDR3 length is 11 residues. The CDR3 region is CASRKVNEQFF. The CDR3 DNA reads as TGTGCCAGCAGGAAGGTAAATGAGCAGTTCTTC.

This chain uses TRBV14 with TRBJ2-1; D is unresolved. V lost 6 bases and J 9 bases, leaving 12 bases between the germline ends. This CDR3 contains 12 residues. CDR1 and CDR2 (germline): SGHDN, FVKESK. This chain's CDR3 is CASRLQGGEQFF. The CDR3 DNA reads TGTGCCAGCAGACTACAAGGTGGTGAGCAGTTCTTC. Full variable domain (missing parts from reference TRBV14 and TRBJ2-1): EAGVTQFPSHSVIEKGQTVTLRCDPISGHDNLYWYRRVMGKEIKFLLHFVKESKQDESGMPNNRFLAERTGGTYSTLKVQPAELEDSGVYFCASRLQGGEQFFGPGTRLTVL.

Many counts were recorded for this clonotype. The J gene is TRBJ2-5, the V gene TRBV29-1; perhaps TRBD1 as D (6 bases). Trimming took 3 bases from V and 5 from J, leaving 13 bases between them. The length of the CDR3 is 13 residues. Germline CDR1 SQVTM, CDR2 ANQGSEA. CDR3: CSVEGHRGETQYF. Here the CDR3 DNA reads TGCAGCGTTGAGGGACACCGAGGGGAGACCCAGTACTTC.